A single sample is the source of the 7 T cell receptor beta chains below, sequenced in a study of CXCR3-negative and CXCR3-positive naive CD8 T cells. The method, 5' RACE with UMI labels, was used to prepare the TRB cDNA libraries. One entry per CDR3 protein, without DNA, is what TCRdb gives after re-calling the 5' RACE reads. The table for this sample gives about 89,000 distinct CDR3 sequences. These receptors have no identified antigens. General study results and limits: CXCR3-positive naive cells carried more hydrophobic TRB CDR3s than CXCR3-negative naive cells did.

Sequencing was performed on naive CXCR3+ CD8+ T cells from blood. Stated subset: CD45RO-CCR7+CD27+CD95- naive CD8+ T cells expressing CXCR3 (TNR3+). These TCRs come from a human donor in good health. Some clones in this sample may be carry-over from other donors' samples.

The chain uses TRBV7-9 and TRBJ2-7. This CDR3 spans 12 amino acids. Germline assignment: CDR1 SEHNR and CDR2 FQNEAQ (reference sequence). The CDR3 is CASSSNPYEQYF.

This chain's CDR3 is CASSFRSQNTEAFF. The V gene is TRBV28, the J gene TRBJ1-1. This CDR3 contains 14 residues. CDR1 and CDR2 (germline): MDHEN, SYDVKM.

The rearrangement uses TRBV28 and TRBJ2-7. This CDR3 has 14 residues. The germline V gene encodes CDR1 MDHEN and CDR2 SYDVKM. CDR3: CASRNLAGSYEQYF.

The V gene is TRBV4-3, the J gene TRBJ2-1; the TRBD2 assignment by TCRdb is unverifiable without DNA. Germline values: CDR1 LGHNA, CDR2 YSLEER. The CDR3 has 15 residues. CDR3 protein: CASSQDRTPVNEQFF.

CDR3 residues: CSVEDLRQVSSYGYTF. The chain links TRBV29-1 to TRBJ1-2. Germline V gives CDR1 SQVTM, CDR2 ANQGSEA. CDR3 size: 16 residues.

The gene calls are TRBV7-9 and TRBJ2-2; TCRdb reports TRBD1, a call that lacks DNA to check it against. Looked up from germline, CDR1 is SEHNR and CDR2 is FQNEAQ (reference sequence). This CDR3 spans 15 amino acids. This chain's CDR3 is CASSPTGLNTGELFF.

The chain has TRBV3-1 and TRBJ1-1. Per germline, CDR1 LGHDT and CDR2 YNNKEL (reference sequence). The CDR3 totals 14 residues. This CDR3 is CASSQAPGNAEAFF.